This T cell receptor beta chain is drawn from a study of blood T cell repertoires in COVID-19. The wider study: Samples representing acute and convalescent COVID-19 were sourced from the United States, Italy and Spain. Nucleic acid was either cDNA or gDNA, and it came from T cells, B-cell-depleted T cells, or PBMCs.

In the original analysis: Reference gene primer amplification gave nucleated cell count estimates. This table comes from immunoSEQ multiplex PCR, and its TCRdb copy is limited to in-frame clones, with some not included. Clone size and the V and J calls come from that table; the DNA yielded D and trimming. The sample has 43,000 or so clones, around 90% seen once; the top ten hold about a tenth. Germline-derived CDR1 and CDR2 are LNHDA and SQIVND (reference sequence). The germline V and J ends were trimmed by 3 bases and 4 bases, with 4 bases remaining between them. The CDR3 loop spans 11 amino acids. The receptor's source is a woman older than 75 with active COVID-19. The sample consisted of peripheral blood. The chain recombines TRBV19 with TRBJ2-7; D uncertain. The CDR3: CASSIGYEQYF. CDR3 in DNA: TGTGCCAGTAGTATCGGGTACGAGCAGTACTTC. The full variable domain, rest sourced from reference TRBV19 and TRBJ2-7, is DGGITQSPKYLFRKEGQNVTLSCEQNLNHDAMYWYRQDPGQGLRLIYYSQIVNDFQKGDIAEGYSVSREKKESFPLTVTSAQKNPTAFYLCASSIGYEQYFGPGTRLTVT.